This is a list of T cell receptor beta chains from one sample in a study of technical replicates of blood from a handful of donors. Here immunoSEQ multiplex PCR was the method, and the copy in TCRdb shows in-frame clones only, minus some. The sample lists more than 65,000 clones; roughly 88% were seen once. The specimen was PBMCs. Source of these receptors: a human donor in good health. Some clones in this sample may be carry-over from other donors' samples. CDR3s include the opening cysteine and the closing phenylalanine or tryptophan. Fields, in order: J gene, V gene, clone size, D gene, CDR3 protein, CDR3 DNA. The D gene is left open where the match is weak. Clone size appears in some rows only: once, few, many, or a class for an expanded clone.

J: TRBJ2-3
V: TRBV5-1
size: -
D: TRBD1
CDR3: CASSFGQGAADTQYF
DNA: TGCGCCAGCAGCTTCGGACAGGGGGCCGCAGATACGCAGTATTTT

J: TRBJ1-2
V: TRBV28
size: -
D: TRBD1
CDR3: CASSQGDIRGYTF
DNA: TGTGCCAGCAGTCAGGGGGACATACGAGGCTACACCTTC

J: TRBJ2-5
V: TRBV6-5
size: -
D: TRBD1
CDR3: CASRTGWETQYF
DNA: TGTGCCAGCAGGACAGGGTGGGAGACCCAGTACTTC

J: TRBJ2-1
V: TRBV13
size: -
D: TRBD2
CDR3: CASSSRGGPYNEQFF
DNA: TGTGCCAGCAGCTCGCGGGGGGGCCCCTACAATGAGCAGTTCTTC

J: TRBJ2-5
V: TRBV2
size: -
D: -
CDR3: CASSVGDLKTQYF
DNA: TGTGCCAGCAGCGTAGGGGATTTGAAGACCCAGTACTTC

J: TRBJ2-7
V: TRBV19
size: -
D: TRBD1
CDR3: CASSSRQGAREQYF
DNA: TGTGCCAGTAGTTCCCGACAGGGGGCGCGGGAGCAGTACTTC

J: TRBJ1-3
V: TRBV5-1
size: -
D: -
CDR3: CASSLLDSQSGNTIYF
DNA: TGCGCCAGCAGCTTGTTAGACTCCCAGTCTGGAAACACCATATATTTT

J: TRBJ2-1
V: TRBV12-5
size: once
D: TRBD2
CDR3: CATKGLAGLGNEQFF
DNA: TGTGCTACCAAAGGACTAGCAGGTTTGGGCAATGAGCAGTTCTTC

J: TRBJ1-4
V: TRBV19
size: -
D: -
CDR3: CASSIQTGVREKLFF
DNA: TGTGCCAGTAGTATACAGACAGGAGTGAGGGAAAAACTGTTTTTT

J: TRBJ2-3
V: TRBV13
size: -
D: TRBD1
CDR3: CASTPGGDTQYF
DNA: TGTGCCAGCACCCCAGGGGGAGATACGCAGTATTTT

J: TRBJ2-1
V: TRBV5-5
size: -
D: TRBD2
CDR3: CASRPTSGGYNEQFF
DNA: TGTGCCAGCAGACCCACTAGCGGGGGCTACAATGAGCAGTTCTTC

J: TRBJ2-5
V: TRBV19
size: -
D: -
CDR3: CASSPRGNQETQYF
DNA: TGTGCCAGTAGTCCTCGGGGAAACCAAGAGACCCAGTACTTC

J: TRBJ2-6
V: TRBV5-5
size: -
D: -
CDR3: CASSFGSEFAGANVLTF
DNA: TGTGCCAGCAGCTTTGGCAGCGAGTTCGCTGGGGCCAACGTCCTGACTTTC

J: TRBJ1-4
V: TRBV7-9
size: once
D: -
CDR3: CASSLVLGTNEKLFF
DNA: TGTGCCAGCAGCTTAGTACTAGGGACTAATGAAAAACTGTTTTTT

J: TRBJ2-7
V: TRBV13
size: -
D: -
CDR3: CASGIFRLGRAYEQYF
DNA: TGTGCCAGCGGAATATTTCGTCTAGGTCGGGCCTACGAGCAGTACTTC

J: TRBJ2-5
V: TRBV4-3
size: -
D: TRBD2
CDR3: CASSQDKGLAGKRTQYF
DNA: TGCGCCAGCAGCCAAGATAAGGGACTAGCGGGAAAACGGACCCAGTACTTC

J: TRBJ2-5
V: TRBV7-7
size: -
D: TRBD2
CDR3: CASSSGLAGAGTQYF
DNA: TGTGCCAGCAGCTCGGGACTAGCGGGGGCAGGAACCCAGTACTTC

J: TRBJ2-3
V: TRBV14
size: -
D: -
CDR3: CASSRSRDTSSTDTQYF
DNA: TGTGCCAGCAGCCGCTCCCGGGACACCTCTAGCACAGATACGCAGTATTTT

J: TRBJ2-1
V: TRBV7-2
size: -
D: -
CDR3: CASSPFIGEQFF
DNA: TGTGCCAGCAGCCCTTTTATCGGTGAGCAGTTCTTC

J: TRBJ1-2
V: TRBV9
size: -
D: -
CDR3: CASSGHRVRWNYGYTF
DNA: TGTGCCAGCAGCGGACACAGGGTCCGTTGGAACTATGGCTACACCTTC

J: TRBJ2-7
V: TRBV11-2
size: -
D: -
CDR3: CASSFSGTTSTEQYF
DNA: TGTGCCAGCAGCTTTTCCGGGACAACCTCTACGGAGCAGTACTTC

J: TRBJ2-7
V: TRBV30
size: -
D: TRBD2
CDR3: CAWSAGRANERYF
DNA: TGTGCCTGGAGTGCCGGGAGGGCCAACGAGCGGTACTTC

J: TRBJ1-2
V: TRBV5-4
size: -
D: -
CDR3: CASSLDPGNYGYTF
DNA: TGTGCCAGCAGCTTGGATCCAGGAAACTATGGCTACACCTTC

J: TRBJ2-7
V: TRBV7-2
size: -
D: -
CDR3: CASSSGQTPSEQYF
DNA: TGTGCCAGCAGCTCCGGACAGACCCCATCCGAGCAGTACTTC

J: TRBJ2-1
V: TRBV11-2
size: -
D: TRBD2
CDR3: CASSLQVAGVVEQFF
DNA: TGTGCCAGTTCGCTCCAGGTAGCGGGGGTCGTTGAGCAGTTCTTC

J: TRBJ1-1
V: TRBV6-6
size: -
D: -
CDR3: CASRRVVGTEAFF
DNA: TGTGCCAGCAGGAGGGTTGTGGGGACTGAAGCTTTCTTT

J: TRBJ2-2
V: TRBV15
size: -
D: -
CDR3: CATSARTAMAGELFF
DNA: TGTGCCACCAGCGCCCGGACAGCCATGGCCGGGGAGCTGTTTTTT

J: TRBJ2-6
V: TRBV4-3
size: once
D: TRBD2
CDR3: CASSQPSGRGISGANVLTF
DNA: TGCGCCAGCAGCCAACCTAGCGGGAGAGGGATCTCTGGGGCCAACGTCCTGACTTTC

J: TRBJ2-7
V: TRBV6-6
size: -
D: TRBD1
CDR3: CASSPRQGAPVLF
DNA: TGTGCCAGCAGCCCCCGACAGGGGGCACCGGTATTGTTC

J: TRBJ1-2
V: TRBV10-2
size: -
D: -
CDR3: CASSGAISGGYTF
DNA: TGCGCCAGCAGTGGGGCAATTTCGGGGGGCTACACCTTC

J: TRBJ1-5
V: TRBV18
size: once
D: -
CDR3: CASSPAQINQPQHF
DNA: TGTGCCAGCTCACCGGCACAGATCAATCAGCCCCAGCATTTT

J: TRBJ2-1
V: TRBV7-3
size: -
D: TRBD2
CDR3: CASSSTSGTYNEQFF
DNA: TGTGCCAGCAGCTCGACTAGCGGGACTTACAATGAGCAGTTCTTC

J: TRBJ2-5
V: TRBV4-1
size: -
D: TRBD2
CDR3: CASSQVAGGSETQYF
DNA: TGCGCCAGCAGCCAAGTAGCGGGGGGGTCGGAGACCCAGTACTTC

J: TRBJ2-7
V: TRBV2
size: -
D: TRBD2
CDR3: CASSESGGTAYEQYF
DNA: TGTGCCAGCAGTGAATCGGGGGGGACGGCCTACGAGCAGTACTTC

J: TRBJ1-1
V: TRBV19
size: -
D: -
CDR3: CASSPTLFRQDEAFF
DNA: TGTGCCAGTAGTCCCACGCTTTTCAGACAGGATGAAGCTTTCTTT